Shown below are 20 T cell receptor beta chains from a single sample sequenced in a study of vaccination effects on CD4 cells after COVID-19. The data were produced by immunoSEQ multiplex PCR, yet TCRdb's version contains in-frame clones alone and is incomplete. The data show about 71,000 clones, approximately 79% seen once. Peptide-pool stimulation followed by sequencing identified expanded antigen-specific CD4+ clonotypes in the ViraFEST assay. It was after around eleven days of culture that CD4+ T cells were isolated. Nobody among the vaccine recipients had prior SARS-CoV-2 infection (nucleocapsid antibodies were negative). These receptors have no identified antigens. Source: CD4+ T cells from PBMCs cultured with HCoV-OC43 spike peptides, taken before COVID-19 vaccination. Subset denoted: HCoV-OC43 spike overlapping peptide pool stimulation. These receptor sequences come from a human donor who received a COVID-19 vaccine.

The V gene is TRBV7-8, the J gene TRBJ1-1; TRBD1 might be the D (5 bases). The germline V and J ends were trimmed by 0 bases and 7 bases, with 18 bases remaining between them. Germline V gene sequence: CDR1 SGHVS, CDR2 FQNEAQ. The CDR3 contains 16 residues. CDR3 amino acids: CASSLAAGVLTVEAFF. The CDR3 bases are TGTGCCAGCAGCTTAGCTGCGGGGGTATTAACGGTTGAAGCTTTCTTT.

The chain uses TRBV5-1 and TRBJ1-2; 9 bases match TRBD1. This CDR3 has 14 residues. The ends lost 1 base at V and 6 bases at J; junction bases unmatched: 4. CDR1 is SGHRS and CDR2 is YFSETQ in the germline V gene. CDR3 protein: CASSLYRGRDGYTF. CDR3 nucleotide sequence: TGCGCCAGCAGCTTGTACAGGGGGCGTGATGGCTACACCTTC.

The CDR3, as DNA: TGCAGTGCTAGTGGATCCGCGACGGGTAGCTCCTACGAGCAGTACGTC. It codes for CSASGSATGSSYEQYV. The V call is TRBV20-1, the J call TRBJ2-7; no definite D call. Germline V gives CDR1 DFQATT, CDR2 SNEGSKA (reference sequence). This CDR3 comprises 16 residues. Between the trimmed V and J ends, which lost 3 bases and 0 bases, there was a span of 18 bases.

J is TRBJ1-2 and V is TRBV12-3 or TRBV12-4; 7 bases fit TRBD1. V dropped 7 bases and J dropped 3; count of bases not matched to a gene: 2. The CDR3 runs 12 residues. The CDR3 spells CASTDRDYGYTF. CDR3 sequence (DNA): TGTGCCAGCACCGACAGGGACTATGGCTACACCTTC.

A single count supports this clone. The DNA of the CDR3 is TGTGCCACCAGTGATACGGCCGGGACAGGGGGAGGCGAGACCCAGTACTTC. Its translation: CATSDTAGTGGGETQYF. The V and J genes are TRBV24-1 and TRBJ2-5, with 11 bases identical to TRBD1. CDR3 length equals 17 residues. V was pared by 3 bases and J by 5 bases, with 10 bases of the junction left unmatched. Germline V gives CDR1 KGHDR, CDR2 SFDVKD.

The chain recombines TRBV7-9 with TRBJ1-3, with D maybe TRBD1 (6 bases). The CDR3 length is 14 residues. Germline lookup yields CDR1 SEHNR and CDR2 FQNEAQ (reference sequence). V lost 5 bases to trimming and J lost 2 bases, with 10 bases between them. This CDR3 is CASSVGHPGNTIYF. CDR3 in DNA: TGTGCCAGCAGCGTGGGACACCCTGGAAACACCATATATTTT.

V gene TRBV5-1 combines with J gene TRBJ2-3; 12 bases line up with TRBD2. Trimming removed 2 bases from V and 4 bases from J; junction bases left unmatched: 2. The V gene's germline CDR1 is SGHRS and CDR2 YFSETQ. The length of the CDR3 is 15 residues. The DNA for the CDR3 is TGCGCCAGCAGCTTCCGACTAGCGGGGGCAGATACGCAGTATTTT. This sequence encodes CASSFRLAGADTQYF.

The CDR3 DNA follows: TGTGCCAGCAGTGAGCTCGGGACAGGGGGTTTTGGGACAGATACGCAGTATTTT. Translated: CASSELGTGGFGTDTQYF. The chain combines TRBV25-1 with TRBJ2-3; 11 bases fit TRBD1. Germline assignment: CDR1 MGHDK and CDR2 SYGVNS. This CDR3 is built from 18 residues. V dropped 3 bases and J dropped 3; count of bases not matched to a gene: 11.

Only a few counts were recorded for this clone. This rearrangement joins TRBV7-2 to TRBJ1-1, with 9 bases identical to TRBD1. Germline V CDR1 and CDR2: SGHTA, FQGNSA. The junction had 2 bases not matched to a gene; V was cut back by 2 bases and J by 7 bases. The CDR3 length is 13 residues. The CDR3 bases are TGTGCCAGCAGCTTAAGGACAGGGGATGAAGCTTTCTTT. Translating gives CASSLRTGDEAFF.

The chain joins TRBV5-1 to TRBJ2-5, with D unresolved. The CDR3 consists of 15 residues. Trimming stripped 3 bases from V and 0 bases from J, with 12 bases between. CDR1 is SGHRS, CDR2 YFSETQ, per germline. CDR3 loop: CASSSVQPYQETQYF. DNA of the CDR3: TGCGCCAGCAGCTCAGTGCAACCGTACCAAGAGACCCAGTACTTC.

The V and J genes are TRBV4-1 and TRBJ1-1; no clear D. Trimming left V 1 base short and J 6 bases short, with 24 bases between. The germline V gene has CDR1 MGHRA and CDR2 YSYEKL. This CDR3 spans 18 amino acids. The CDR3 DNA follows: TGCGCCAGCAGCCAAGGCACGGTCTATTTATTCCCAAGGGCTGAAGCTTTCTTT. It encodes CASSQGTVYLFPRAEAFF.

V usage is TRBV14 and J usage is TRBJ2-5; 11 bases fit TRBD2. V trimming: 4 bases; J trimming: 0 bases; junction bases outside the gene matches: 13. The germline gives CDR1 SGHDN, CDR2 FVKESK. The length of the CDR3 is 19 residues. CDR3 coding DNA: TGTGCCAGCAGCCCGTCGAGGGGACTAGCGGAAATGTACCAAGAGACCCAGTACTTC. It translates to CASSPSRGLAEMYQETQYF.

The rearrangement uses TRBV2 and TRBJ2-7, with D possibly TRBD1 on 6 matching bases. Germline CDR1 is SNHLY and CDR2 is FYNNEI. Trimming stripped 5 bases from V and 7 bases from J, with 12 bases between. The CDR3 is 12 amino acids. Here the CDR3 reads CASSTGFGEQYV. The CDR3 DNA is TGTGCCAGCAGTACAGGGTTTGGGGAGCAGTACGTC.

The genes are TRBV19 and TRBJ2-5, with TRBD1 matching over 8 bases. The V and J ends lost 3 bases and 1 base, in that order; junction bases with no gene match: 1. Germline V gives CDR1 LNHDA, CDR2 SQIVND (reference sequence). The CDR3 covers 14 residues. The CDR3 here is CASSITGGQETQYF. The CDR3 bases are TGTGCCAGTAGTATCACAGGGGGCCAAGAGACCCAGTACTTC.

The gene calls are TRBV2 and TRBJ2-4, with D unresolved. This CDR3 region has 13 residues. Germline CDR1 is SNHLY and CDR2 is FYNNEI. The V end lost 5 bases, the J end lost 7 bases, and 12 bases lay between the germline ends. As DNA, the CDR3 is TGTGCCAGCAGTCTCGGTCTATGGAACATTCAGTACTTC. It codes for CASSLGLWNIQYF.

The chain couples TRBV29-1 to TRBJ1-2, with D perhaps TRBD1 (6 bases). V was pared by 6 bases and J by 1 base, with 21 bases between. CDR3 length: 16 residues. Per the germline V gene, CDR1 is SQVTM and CDR2 is ANQGSEA. The DNA of the CDR3 is TGCAGCGTCATAAACCGGGACAAAGCGATTAACTATGGCTACACCTTC. It is translated as CSVINRDKAINYGYTF.

Only a few counts were recorded for this clone. V gene TRBV4-1 combines with J gene TRBJ1-6; 10 bases line up with TRBD1. V shed 6 bases and J 7 bases; nucleotides not matched to a gene: 6. This CDR3 spans 15 amino acids. CDR1 and CDR2 (germline): MGHRA, YSYEKL. The CDR3 region is CASSYGQGGNSPLHF. As DNA, the CDR3 is TGCGCCAGCAGTTATGGACAGGGGGGAAATTCACCCCTCCACTTT.

The V gene is TRBV5-4, the J gene TRBJ2-6; D might be TRBD1 (6 bases). Germline values: CDR1 SGHNT, CDR2 YYREEE (reference sequence). The CDR3 contains 16 residues. The CDR3 here is CATQKGVDSGANVLTF. DNA of the CDR3: TGTGCGACTCAGAAGGGGGTGGACTCTGGGGCCAACGTCCTGACTTTC.

The chain carries TRBV9 and TRBJ2-3; D not resolved. Deletions cut 1 base from V and 2 bases from J, with 11 bases between. The CDR3 has 15 residues. The germline V gene encodes CDR1 SGDLS and CDR2 YYNGEE. The CDR3 loop reads CASSVRGTPTDTQYF. In nucleotides, the CDR3 is TGTGCCAGCAGCGTACGAGGTACCCCCACAGATACGCAGTATTTT.

The chain joins TRBV19 to TRBJ2-5; D is undetermined. The CDR3 consists of 13 residues. Germline CDR1 and CDR2: LNHDA and SQIVND (reference sequence). Trimming left V 3 bases short and J 2 bases short, with 7 bases between. The CDR3 loop is CASSIYRQETQYF. CDR3 in DNA: TGTGCCAGTAGTATCTACAGACAAGAGACCCAGTACTTC.